Below, 10 T cell receptor beta chains from the same sample are listed, as sequenced in a study of T cells after posttransplantation cyclophosphamide. Treatment was busulfan-fludarabine conditioning, a marrow graft, and cyclophosphamide on days +3 and +4. Only in-frame clones appear in the TCRdb table, and some are missing; sequencing was by immunoSEQ multiplex PCR. The specimen has 2,500 to 3,500 clones, none found just once. This material consisted of PBMCs, taken after allogeneic stem cell transplant with posttransplant cyclophosphamide. The receptors were sampled from a female patient aged 50-65 years who received an allogeneic stem cell transplant from a related donor, was CMV-positive, and had no GVHD. The T cells may come from the graft donor.

This clone is deemed medium-sized. V is TRBV6-1 and J is TRBJ2-1; D possibly corresponds to TRBD1 (6 bases). Trimming left V 6 bases short and J 0 bases short, with 12 bases between. CDR1 and CDR2 (germline): MNHNS, SASEGT. This CDR3 is built from 15 residues. The CDR3 sequence: CASRDDRSSYNEQFF. The CDR3, as DNA: TGTGCCAGCAGGGACGACAGGAGCTCCTACAATGAGCAGTTCTTC.

Relative to its sample, this clone is medium-sized (0.01 to 0.1%). The gene calls are TRBV6-5 and TRBJ1-2; D is perhaps TRBD1 (6 bases). The CDR3 has 14 amino acids. The V end lost 6 bases, the J end lost 8 bases, and 19 bases lay between the germline ends. Looked up from germline, CDR1 is MNHEY and CDR2 is SVGAGI. The CDR3 region is CASRPQGYPEGYTF. CDR3 sequence (DNA): TGTGCCAGCAGGCCTCAGGGGTATCCTGAAGGCTACACCTTC.

This clone was detected many times. The V call is TRBV5-4, the J call TRBJ1-2, with D hard to call. V lost 3 bases to trimming and J lost 7 bases, with 16 bases between them. This CDR3 region has 14 residues. CDR1 is SGHNT, CDR2 YYREEE, per germline (reference sequence). This CDR3 is CASSSTLPGSGYTF. In nucleotides, the CDR3 is TGTGCCAGCAGCTCCACCCTACCGGGGAGTGGCTACACCTTC.

By sample share, this clone is medium-sized. This chain uses TRBV9 with TRBJ1-1; the match to TRBD1 covers 10 bases. CDR1 SGDLS and CDR2 YYNGEE come from the germline V gene. This CDR3 comprises 15 residues. With 0 bases clipped from V and 5 bases from J, the junction kept 4 bases outside the gene matches. CDR3 nucleotides: TGTGCCAGCAGCGTAGAGACAGGGGGCGCAACTGAAGCTTTCTTT. Translation gives CASSVETGGATEAFF.

This clone is medium-sized (0.01 to 0.1%) in the sample. The chain combines TRBV5-1 with TRBJ1-1; D gene uncertain. The CDR3 sequence is 17 residues long. V was cut by 2 bases and J by 6 bases, with 23 bases left in between. Germline CDR1 and CDR2: SGHRS and YFSETQ. In nucleotides, the CDR3 is TGCGCCAGCAGCTTATCCGGGGTCTACCGAGGAAGCGCTGAAGCTTTCTTT. Its protein is CASSLSGVYRGSAEAFF.

This clone is judged medium-sized. The chain couples TRBV7-3 to TRBJ1-1, with D possibly TRBD1 on 5 matching bases. The V end lost 5 bases, the J end lost 14 bases, and 21 bases lay between the germline ends. CDR3 length: 13 residues. Germline CDR1 SGHTA, CDR2 FQGTGA. DNA for the CDR3: TGTGCCAGCAGCCCAGGGCCCGGGGACGCGGGGTTCTTT. Its protein is CASSPGPGDAGFF.

This clone showed up many times. The genes are TRBV11-2 and TRBJ2-3; 7 bases line up with TRBD2. Germline V gene data show CDR1 as SGHAT and CDR2 as FQNNGV. The CDR3 spans 16 residues. V shed 1 base and J 4 bases; nucleotides not matched to a gene: 8. CDR3 amino acids: CASSLAGGGRSDTQYF. DNA of the CDR3: TGTGCCAGCAGCTTAGCGGGGGGTGGCAGATCAGATACGCAGTATTTT. The full variable domain, in which reference TRBV11-2 and TRBJ2-3 provide the parts outside the CDR3, is EAGVAQSPRYKIIEKRQSVAFWCNPISGHATLYWYQQILGQGPKLLIQFQNNGVVDDSQLPKDRFSAERLKGVDSTLKIQPAKLEDSAVYLCASSLAGGGRSDTQYFGPGTRLTVL.

At least ten counts were recorded for this clone. The chain joins TRBV30 to TRBJ2-3, with 11 bases fitting TRBD2. This CDR3 contains 14 residues. The ends lost 3 bases at V and 3 bases at J; junction bases unmatched: 2. Per the germline V gene, CDR1 is GTSNPN and CDR2 is SVGIG (reference sequence). CDR3 protein: CAWSGTSGTDTQYF. The CDR3 coding sequence is TGTGCCTGGAGCGGGACTAGCGGAACAGATACGCAGTATTTT.

At least ten counts were recorded for this clone. The rearrangement uses TRBV5-1 and TRBJ2-7; 10 bases match TRBD2. The CDR3 spans 15 residues. V was pared by 0 bases and J by 7 bases, with 7 bases of the junction left unmatched. The germline gives CDR1 SGHRS, CDR2 YFSETQ. This CDR3 reads CASSLGTSGTSEQYF. The CDR3 coding sequence is TGCGCCAGCAGCTTGGGGACTAGCGGAACCTCGGAGCAGTACTTC.

The sample holds many counts of this clone. This rearrangement joins TRBV7-9 to TRBJ1-5, with D perhaps matching TRBD1 (6 bases). Germline V gene data show CDR1 as SEHNR and CDR2 as FQNEAQ (reference sequence). Trimming stripped 6 bases from V and 2 bases from J, with 14 bases between. The CDR3 contains 15 residues. CDR3 DNA: TGTGCCAGCAGTGCAACAGGGCCCGGCAATCAGCCCCAGCATTTT. Its translation is CASSATGPGNQPQHF.